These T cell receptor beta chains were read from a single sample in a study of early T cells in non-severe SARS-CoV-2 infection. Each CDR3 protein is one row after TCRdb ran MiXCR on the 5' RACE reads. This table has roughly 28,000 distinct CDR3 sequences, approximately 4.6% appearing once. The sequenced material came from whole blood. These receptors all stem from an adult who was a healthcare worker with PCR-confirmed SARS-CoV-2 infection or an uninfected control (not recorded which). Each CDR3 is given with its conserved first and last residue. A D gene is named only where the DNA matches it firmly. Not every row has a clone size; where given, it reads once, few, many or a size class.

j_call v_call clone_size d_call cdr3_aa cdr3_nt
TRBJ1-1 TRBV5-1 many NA CASSLVDRGNTEAFF TGCGCCAGCAGCTTGGTGGACAGAGGGAACACTGAAGCTTTCTTT
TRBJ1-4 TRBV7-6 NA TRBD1 CASSSDRGSVEKLFF TGTGCCAGCAGCTCGGACAGGGGATCGGTTGAAAAACTGTTTTTT
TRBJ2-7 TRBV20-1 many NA CSARAASGSYEQYF TGCAGTGCTAGGGCGGCGTCGGGTTCCTACGAGCAGTACTTC
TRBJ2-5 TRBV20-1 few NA CSARDPGGPGETQYF TGCAGTGCTAGAGACCCTGGAGGGCCGGGTGAGACCCAGTACTTC
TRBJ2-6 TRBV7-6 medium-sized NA CASSSGANVLTF TGTGCCAGCAGCTCTGGGGCCAACGTCCTGACTTTC
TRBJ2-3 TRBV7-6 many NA CASSLGLGGDTQYF TGTGCCAGCAGCTTGGGCCTGGGCGGAGATACGCAGTATTTT
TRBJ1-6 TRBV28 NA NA CASSLALSSSPLHF TGTGCCAGCAGTTTGGCCCTCAGTAGCTCACCCCTCCACTTT
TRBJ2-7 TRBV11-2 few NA CASSNPAYEQYF TGTGCCAGCAGCAATCCCGCCTACGAGCAGTACTTC
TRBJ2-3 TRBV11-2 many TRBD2 CASSLRSPSRAGGTMDTQYF TGTGCCAGCAGCTTAAGGTCCCCCTCCAGGGCGGGAGGTACCATGGATACGCAGTATTTT
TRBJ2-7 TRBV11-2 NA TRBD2 CASSFGLADQYEQYF TGTGCCAGCAGCTTCGGACTAGCGGATCAATACGAGCAGTACTTC
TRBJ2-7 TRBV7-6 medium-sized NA CASSRTLFPGGASYEQYF TGTGCCAGCAGCCGAACCCTATTCCCTGGGGGAGCCTCCTACGAGCAGTACTTC
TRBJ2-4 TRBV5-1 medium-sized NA CASSLVGSLLAKNIQYF TGCGCCAGCAGCTTGGTGGGCTCCCTTCTAGCCAAAAACATTCAGTACTTC
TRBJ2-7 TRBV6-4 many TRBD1 CASSDSTGTYEQYF TGTGCCAGCAGTGACTCGACAGGGACCTACGAGCAGTACTTC
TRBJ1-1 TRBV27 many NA CASSGRQNTEAFF TGTGCCAGCAGTGGGCGGCAGAACACTGAAGCTTTCTTT
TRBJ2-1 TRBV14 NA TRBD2 CASSQPGLGANEQFF TGTGCCAGCAGCCAACCGGGACTAGGGGCCAATGAGCAGTTCTTC
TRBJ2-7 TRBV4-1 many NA CASSQDGGPYEQYF TGCGCCAGCAGCCAAGATGGAGGGCCCTACGAGCAGTACTTC
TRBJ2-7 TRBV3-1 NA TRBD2 CASSQPGLAAEQYF TGTGCCAGCAGCCAACCGGGACTAGCGGCCGAGCAGTACTTC
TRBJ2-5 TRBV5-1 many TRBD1 CASSSQTGGETQYF TGCGCCAGCAGCTCCCAGACAGGGGGGGAGACCCAGTACTTC
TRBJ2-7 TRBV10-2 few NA CASNPTGDTSYEQYF TGCGCCAGCAACCCCACGGGGGACACCTCCTACGAGCAGTACTTC
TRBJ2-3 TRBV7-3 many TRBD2 CASSETGTRAGDTQYF TGTGCCAGCAGCGAAACCGGGACTAGAGCCGGAGATACGCAGTATTTT
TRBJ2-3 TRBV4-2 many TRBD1 CASSLTPGQHTDTQYF TGTGCCAGCAGCCTAACTCCGGGACAGCACACAGATACGCAGTATTTT
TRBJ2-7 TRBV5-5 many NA CASSLSGYTNYEQYF TGTGCCAGCAGCTTGTCGGGTTACACTAACTACGAGCAGTACTTC
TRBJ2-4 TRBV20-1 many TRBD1 CSAREDRLGSLAKNIQYF TGCAGTGCTAGAGAGGACAGGTTGGGGAGCCTAGCCAAAAACATTCAGTACTTC